This TCR beta chain stems from a study of cytomegalovirus exposure and HLA in healthy donors. Study-wide findings and caveats: No immune exposure information besides CMV serostatus was available. Analysis was carried out at a later point, and it linked a missense DCLRE1C variant to TCR beta V- and J-gene trimming. A cluster of highly shared sequence variants was likely a sequencing artifact.

Healthy bone marrow donors made up the donors. V lost 4 bases to trimming and J lost 0 bases, with 25 bases between them. CDR3 length: 20 amino acids. Per the germline V gene, CDR1 is KGHSH and CDR2 is LQKENI. It was with 60 Vbeta and 13 Jbeta primers that the PCR ran. Measured with immunoSEQ multiplex PCR; TCRdb has only the in-frame clones, and not every one. The sample yields under 150,000 clones, roughly 79% seen once. On this clone: As yet, its antigen is unknown.

This sequence originates from a woman in her thirties in good health and CMV-seronegative. The chain has TRBV18 and TRBJ2-1; TRBD1 is a possible D gene (6 bases). Sequencing was done on a sample of PBMCs. CDR3 sequence reads: CASSLLLQGVSSGSYNEQFF. In DNA form, the CDR3 reads TGTGCCAGCTCACTACTCCTACAGGGTGTGAGTTCGGGCTCCTACAATGAGCAGTTCTTC.